Listed below are T cell receptor beta chains from one sample, sequenced in a study of Tregs in tolerant kidney transplant recipients. The method was immunoSEQ multiplex PCR; TCRdb's version includes in-frame clones alone and lacks a portion of them. The data show fewer than 100,000 clones, roughly 93% seen once. This specimen consisted of CD4+ T cells from blood, obtained before the transplant. These receptors were obtained from a human donor who received a combined kidney and bone marrow transplant. Both conserved end residues are part of each CDR3. The D gene is left open where the match is weak. Expanded clones are given a class, and other clones once, few, many or no size at all.

v_gene: TRBV6-5
abundance: once
j_gene: TRBJ2-3
d_gene: -
CDR3aa: CASSYGWRDTQYF
CDR3nt: TGTGCCAGCAGTTACGGGTGGAGAGATACGCAGTATTTT

v_gene: TRBV7-3
abundance: -
j_gene: TRBJ2-7
d_gene: -
CDR3aa: CASSLSGNREYEQYF
CDR3nt: TGTGCCAGCAGCTTATCGGGAAACAGGGAATACGAGCAGTACTTC

v_gene: TRBV7-2
abundance: -
j_gene: TRBJ1-2
d_gene: -
CDR3aa: CASSLMGNYGYTF
CDR3nt: TGTGCCAGCAGCTTAATGGGCAACTATGGCTACACCTTC

v_gene: TRBV18
abundance: -
j_gene: TRBJ2-7
d_gene: TRBD2
CDR3aa: CASSPTSGSFYEQYF
CDR3nt: TGTGCCAGCTCACCAACGAGCGGGAGTTTCTACGAGCAGTACTTC

v_gene: TRBV1
abundance: -
j_gene: TRBJ2-3
d_gene: -
CDR3aa: CTSRLEFSTDTQYF
CDR3nt: TGCACCAGCCGACTGGAGTTTAGCACAGATACGCAGTATTTT

v_gene: TRBV7-2
abundance: -
j_gene: TRBJ2-7
d_gene: TRBD1
CDR3aa: CASRPRTGIVPYEQYF
CDR3nt: TGTGCCAGCAGACCTAGGACAGGGATCGTTCCCTACGAGCAGTACTTC

v_gene: TRBV5-4
abundance: -
j_gene: TRBJ2-5
d_gene: -
CDR3aa: CASSLGSGGRETQYF
CDR3nt: TGTGCCAGCAGCTTGGGATCGGGGGGCCGGGAGACCCAGTACTTC

v_gene: TRBV19
abundance: -
j_gene: TRBJ2-7
d_gene: TRBD1
CDR3aa: CASSDRDRGSYEQYF
CDR3nt: TGTGCCAGTAGCGACCGGGACAGGGGCTCCTACGAGCAGTACTTC

v_gene: TRBV6-5
abundance: -
j_gene: TRBJ1-2
d_gene: -
CDR3aa: CASSEARYGYTF
CDR3nt: TGTGCCAGCAGTGAAGCCCGGTATGGCTACACCTTC

v_gene: TRBV5-1
abundance: -
j_gene: TRBJ1-1
d_gene: -
CDR3aa: CASSPWEGTEAFF
CDR3nt: TGCGCCAGCAGCCCCTGGGAGGGCACTGAAGCTTTCTTT

v_gene: TRBV7-3
abundance: -
j_gene: TRBJ2-6
d_gene: TRBD2
CDR3aa: CASSFGLAGPGANVLTF
CDR3nt: TGTGCCAGCAGCTTTGGACTAGCGGGACCTGGGGCCAACGTCCTGACTTTC